The sequence of this T cell receptor beta chain was determined in a study of CD8+ T cells in alopecia areata. Overall study context: Treated patients swallowed 5 to 10 mg of oral tofacitinib twice daily.

Specimens obtained from alopecia areata patients comprised lesional scalp punch biopsies and peripheral blood. This clone was found many times. Its antigen is undetermined. Extraction and reverse transcription of RNA yielded cDNA as the sequencing template. Assay used: immunoSEQ multiplex PCR; TCRdb lists only in-frame clones, some missing. Among about 150,000 clones listed, around 58% were seen once. General study findings and limits: Lesional scalp, especially alopecia totalis/universalis, showed higher clonality than normal scalp. TCRs were shared less clearly across patients than in mice, possibly for HLA-related reasons.

Germline V CDR1 and CDR2: SGHTA, FQGNSA. The CDR3 totals 14 residues. V was shortened by 5 bases and J by 2 bases, with 13 bases between the two germline ends. The chain is built from TRBV7-2 and TRBJ2-7; D uncertain. The TCR sequence derives from a human donor with alopecia areata. The input for sequencing was CD4+ T cells sorted from blood, taken at week 0. The CDR3 spells CASSANLGPYEQYF. In nucleotides, the CDR3 is TGTGCCAGCAGCGCTAATTTGGGCCCCTACGAGCAGTACTTC.